Listed here are 18 T cell receptor beta chains from one sample, sequenced in a study of blood T cell repertoires in COVID-19. Libraries were prepared by immunoSEQ multiplex PCR; TCRdb keeps only in-frame clonotypes and omits some of them. The sample lists 130,000 or so clones; about four fifths were seen once. Sequenced: peripheral blood. The receptors stem from an elderly woman with acute or convalescent COVID-19.

The chain combines TRBV11-2 with TRBJ2-7; D remains unclear. There are 13 residues in the CDR3. In germline, CDR1 is SGHAT, CDR2 FQNNGV. V dropped 5 bases and J dropped 7 bases, with 15 bases sitting between them. DNA for the CDR3: TGTGCCAGCAGCCTAGGGATTTTGAGGGAGCAGTACTTC. Protein product: CASSLGILREQYF.

The chain recombines TRBV2 with TRBJ2-7; the match to TRBD1 covers 9 bases. The length of the CDR3 is 14 residues. Germline CDR1 is SNHLY and CDR2 is FYNNEI. V was clipped by 1 base and J by 4 bases; unmatched bases: 2. As DNA, the CDR3 is TGTGCCAGCAGTGAAGAGGGGACAGGGTACGAGCAGTACTTC. Its translation is CASSEEGTGYEQYF.

The chain couples TRBV12-5 to TRBJ2-1; TRBD2 might be the D (5 bases). The CDR3 totals 13 residues. V was clipped by 5 bases and J by 0 bases, with 5 bases between them. CDR1 LGHNT and CDR2 FRNRAP come from the germline V gene. The CDR3 DNA sequence: TGTGCTAGTGGTCGGGGCTCCTACAATGAGCAGTTCTTC. This gives the protein CASGRGSYNEQFF.

This chain links TRBV19 with TRBJ1-2; TRBD1 matches 8 bases. This CDR3 has 15 amino acids. The V segment lost 9 bases and the J segment 5 bases; nucleotides outside the gene matches: 14. Germline lookup yields CDR1 LNHDA and CDR2 SQIVND (reference sequence). DNA for the CDR3: TGTGCCAGCGATGGACAGGGTGGTAAAGGTTATGGCTACACCTTC. Amino acid sequence: CASDGQGGKGYGYTF.

This clone was counted a single time. This rearrangement joins TRBV6-5 to TRBJ1-2; the match to TRBD1 covers 11 bases. The ends lost 5 bases at V and 2 bases at J; junction bases unmatched: 1. This CDR3 is 14 amino acids long. CDR1 MNHEY and CDR2 SVGAGI come from the germline V gene. The CDR3 is CASSRDRGNYGYTF. In nucleotides, the CDR3 is TGTGCCAGCAGTCGGGACAGGGGGAACTATGGCTACACCTTC.

The chain has TRBV6-1 and TRBJ1-1; 12 positions agree with TRBD1. The CDR3 length is 14 residues. Germline V gene data show CDR1 as MNHNS and CDR2 as SASEGT. J was trimmed by 10 bases and V by 2 bases; bases with no gene match: 5. In nucleotides, the CDR3 is TGTGCCAGCAGTGAACGGGACAGGGGGCAAAGAGCTTTCTTT. This sequence encodes CASSERDRGQRAFF.

The chain links TRBV7-9 to TRBJ2-7; TRBD1 matches 8 bases. Germline V CDR1 and CDR2: SEHNR, FQNEAQ (reference sequence). The CDR3 length is 16 residues. The J segment lost 1 base and the V segment lost 0 bases, leaving 5 bases of the junction unmatched. In DNA, the CDR3 is TGTGCCAGCAGCTTAGCGTTGCGGACAGGGTCCTACGAGCAGTACTTC. Amino acid sequence: CASSLALRTGSYEQYF.

This clone was picked up one time. V usage is TRBV7-3 and J usage is TRBJ1-2; D gene ambiguous. This CDR3 spans 16 amino acids. V was clipped by 2 bases and J by 5 bases, with 18 bases between them. The V gene's germline CDR1 is SGHTA and CDR2 FQGTGA. Here the CDR3 DNA reads TGTGCCAGCAGCTTAGCCGGGAGGGTTTGGGGTTATGGCTACACCTTC. Translating gives CASSLAGRVWGYGYTF.

This chain links TRBV2 with TRBJ1-5, with 10 bases matching TRBD1. The V and J ends lost 6 bases and 6 bases, in that order; junction bases with no gene match: 5. The V gene's germline CDR1 is SNHLY and CDR2 FYNNEI. There are 14 residues in the CDR3. In DNA form, the CDR3 reads TGTGCCAGCAGACTAGACAGGGGGCTTCAGCCCCAGCATTTT. It encodes CASRLDRGLQPQHF. Full variable domain (missing parts from reference TRBV2 and TRBJ1-5): EPEVTQTPSHQVTQMGQEVILRCVPISNHLYFYWYRQILGQKVEFLVSFYNNEISEKSEIFDDQFSVERPDGSNFTLKIRSTKLEDSAMYFCASRLDRGLQPQHFGDGTRLSIL.

The J gene is TRBJ2-5, the V gene TRBV27; D gene unclear. The CDR3 runs 13 residues. The germline V gene has CDR1 MNHEY and CDR2 SMNVEV (reference sequence). V shed 3 bases and J shed 4 bases, with 9 bases lying between them. The CDR3 DNA reads TGTGCCAGCAGTTTGCGTTTGCGAGAGACCCAGTACTTC. Amino acid sequence: CASSLRLRETQYF.

This chain connects TRBV27 to TRBJ2-5; weak D call: TRBD1 (6 bases). Between the trimmed V and J ends, which lost 1 base and 5 bases, there was a span of 11 bases. This CDR3 is 14 amino acids long. CDR1 and CDR2 (germline): MNHEY, SMNVEV (reference sequence). In nucleotides, the CDR3 is TGTGCCAGCAGTTTATTTTCAGGGGTGGAGACCCAGTACTTC. This gives the protein CASSLFSGVETQYF.

The chain combines TRBV4-1 with TRBJ2-7, with TRBD1 matching over 7 bases. The CDR3 runs to 15 residues. The germline V gene encodes CDR1 MGHRA and CDR2 YSYEKL. The J segment lost 1 base and the V segment lost 3 bases, leaving 6 bases of the junction unmatched. CDR3 in amino acids: CASSQGTVPSYEQYF. The CDR3 coding sequence is TGCGCCAGCAGCCAGGGGACAGTTCCATCCTACGAGCAGTACTTC.

The CDR3 here is CASSGLAARQETQYF. The CDR3 nucleotides read TGTGCCAGCAGCGGACTCGCGGCCCGCCAAGAGACCCAGTACTTC. This sequence joins TRBV6-2 or TRBV6-3 and TRBJ2-5, with D possibly TRBD2 on 5 matching bases. This CDR3 comprises 15 residues. CDR1 is MNHEY and CDR2 is SVGEGT in the germline V gene. V lost 6 bases and J 1 base, leaving 15 bases between the germline ends.

This chain links TRBV4-1 with TRBJ2-1; 10 bases line up with TRBD2. Germline V gene lookup returns CDR1 MGHRA and CDR2 YSYEKL. Losses at the gene ends were 4 bases for V and 10 bases for J; bases not matched to a gene: 13. The CDR3 length is 16 residues. The CDR3 DNA reads TGCGCCAGCAGCCCCCAGGAGCGGGGGGGCTCGGGGGAGCAGTTCTTC. Translated: CASSPQERGGSGEQFF.

This sequence joins TRBV7-2 and TRBJ1-2; D possibly corresponds to TRBD1 (5 bases). Germline V gene sequence: CDR1 SGHTA, CDR2 FQGNSA. The germline V and J ends were trimmed by 11 bases and 7 bases, with 14 bases remaining between them. The CDR3 runs to 11 residues. CDR3 sequence: CAGGWGGGYTF. As DNA, the CDR3 is TGTGCCGGTGGGTGGGGGGGTGGCTACACCTTC.

This clone was found once. The chain joins TRBV3-1 (or the pseudogene TRBV3-2) to TRBJ1-3; D is unclear. Trimming pared 6 bases from V and 1 base from J, leaving 10 bases between. Germline CDR1 LGHDT, CDR2 YNNKEL (reference sequence). This CDR3 contains 14 residues. The chain's CDR3 is CASSRTESGNTIYF. The CDR3, as DNA: TGTGCCAGCAGTCGAACTGAATCTGGAAACACCATATATTTT.

The rearrangement uses TRBV2 and TRBJ1-2; D unclear. This CDR3 has 11 amino acids. Trimming removed 6 bases from V and 2 bases from J, with 4 bases in between. Germline V gene data show CDR1 as SNHLY and CDR2 as FYNNEI. The CDR3 DNA sequence: TGTGCCAGCAGCCAAAACTATGGCTACACCTTC. Its translation: CASSQNYGYTF.

This sequence joins TRBV30 and TRBJ1-2; D unresolved. There are 13 residues in the CDR3. Trimming took off 4 bases at V and 2 bases at J, with 11 bases between the two ends. Germline lookup yields CDR1 GTSNPN and CDR2 SVGIG (reference sequence). In DNA form, the CDR3 reads TGTGCCTGGATAGAGAACTGGAACTATGGCTACACCTTC. Amino acids: CAWIENWNYGYTF.